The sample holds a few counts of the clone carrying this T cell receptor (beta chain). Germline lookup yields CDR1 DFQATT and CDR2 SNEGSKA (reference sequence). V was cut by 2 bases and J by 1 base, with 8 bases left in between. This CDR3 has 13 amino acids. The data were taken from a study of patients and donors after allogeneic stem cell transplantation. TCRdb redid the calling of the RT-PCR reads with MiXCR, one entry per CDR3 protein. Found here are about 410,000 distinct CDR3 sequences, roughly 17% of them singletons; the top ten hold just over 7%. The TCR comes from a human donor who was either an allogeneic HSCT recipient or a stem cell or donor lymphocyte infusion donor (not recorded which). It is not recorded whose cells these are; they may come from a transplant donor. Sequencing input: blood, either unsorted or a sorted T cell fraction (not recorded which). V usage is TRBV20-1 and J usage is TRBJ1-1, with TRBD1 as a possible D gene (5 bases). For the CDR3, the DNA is TGCAGTGCTAGAAGGACAAGGAACACTGAAGCTTTCTTT. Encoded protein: CSARRTRNTEAFF.